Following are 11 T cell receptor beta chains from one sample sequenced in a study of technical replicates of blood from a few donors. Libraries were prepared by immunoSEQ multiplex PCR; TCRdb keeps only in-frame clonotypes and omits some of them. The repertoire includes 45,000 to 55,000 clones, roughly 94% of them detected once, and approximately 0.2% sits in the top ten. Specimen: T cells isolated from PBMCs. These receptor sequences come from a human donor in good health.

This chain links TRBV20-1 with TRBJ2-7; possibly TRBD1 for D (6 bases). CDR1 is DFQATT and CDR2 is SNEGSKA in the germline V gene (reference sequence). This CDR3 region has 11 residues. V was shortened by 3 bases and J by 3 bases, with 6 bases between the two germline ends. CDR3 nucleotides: TGCAGTGCTAGCAGGGGCTACGAGCAGTACTTC. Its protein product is CSASRGYEQYF.

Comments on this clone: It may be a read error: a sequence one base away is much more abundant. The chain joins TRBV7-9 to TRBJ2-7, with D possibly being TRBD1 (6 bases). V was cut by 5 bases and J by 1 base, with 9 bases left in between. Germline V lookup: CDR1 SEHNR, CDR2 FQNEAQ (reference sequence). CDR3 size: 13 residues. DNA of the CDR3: TGTGCCAGCAGCCCGACAGGTTCCTACGAGCAGTACTTC. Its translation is CASSPTGSYEQYF.

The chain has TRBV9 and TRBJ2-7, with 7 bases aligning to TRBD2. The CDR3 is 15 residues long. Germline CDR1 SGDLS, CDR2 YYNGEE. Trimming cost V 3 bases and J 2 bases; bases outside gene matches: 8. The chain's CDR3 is CASSGGGGFTYEQYF. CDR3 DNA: TGTGCCAGCAGCGGGGGCGGGGGATTTACCTACGAGCAGTACTTC.

The DNA of the CDR3 is TGTGCCAGCAGTTCCGGTGCGGTCGCCTACGAGCAGTACTTC. Encoded protein: CASSSGAVAYEQYF. The V gene is TRBV5-6, the J gene TRBJ2-7; no reliable D call. Germline V gene lookup returns CDR1 SGHDT and CDR2 YYEEEE. The CDR3 loop spans 14 amino acids. The ends were cut back, 5 bases at V and 2 bases at J, with 14 bases in the middle.

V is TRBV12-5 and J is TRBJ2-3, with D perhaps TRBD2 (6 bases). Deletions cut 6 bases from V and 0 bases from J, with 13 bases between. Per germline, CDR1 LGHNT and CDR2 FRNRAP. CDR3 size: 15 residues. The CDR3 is CASGLSRGSTDTQYF. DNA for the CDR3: TGTGCTAGTGGCCTATCACGGGGGAGCACAGATACGCAGTATTTT.

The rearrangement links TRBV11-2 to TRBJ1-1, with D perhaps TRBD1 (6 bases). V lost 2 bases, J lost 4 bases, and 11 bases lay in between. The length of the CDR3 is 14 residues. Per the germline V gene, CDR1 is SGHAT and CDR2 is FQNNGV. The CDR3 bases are TGTGCCAGCAGCTTATTACAGGGATTCACTGAAGCTTTCTTT. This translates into CASSLLQGFTEAFF.

In DNA form, the CDR3 reads TGTGCCAGCAGTTTCCCCTCGAGCGGGAGATTCGATGAGCAGTTCTTC. Its protein product is CASSFPSSGRFDEQFF. The V call is TRBV28, the J call TRBJ2-1, with 8 bases fitting TRBD2. The germline V gene encodes CDR1 MDHEN and CDR2 SYDVKM. The CDR3 loop spans 16 amino acids. Germline trimming cut 3 bases from V and 8 bases from J; bases unmatched to any gene: 12.

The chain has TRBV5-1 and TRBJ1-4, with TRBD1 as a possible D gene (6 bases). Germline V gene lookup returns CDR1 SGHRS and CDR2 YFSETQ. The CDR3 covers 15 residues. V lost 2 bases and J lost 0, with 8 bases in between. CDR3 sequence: CASSFRGTTNEKLFF. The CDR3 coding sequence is TGCGCCAGCAGCTTCAGGGGTACAACTAATGAAAAACTGTTTTTT.

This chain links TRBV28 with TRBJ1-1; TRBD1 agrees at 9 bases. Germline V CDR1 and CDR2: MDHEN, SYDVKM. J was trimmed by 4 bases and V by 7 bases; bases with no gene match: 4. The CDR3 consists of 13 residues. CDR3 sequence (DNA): TGTGCCAGCAATTACAGGGGGCGCACTGAAGCTTTCTTT. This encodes CASNYRGRTEAFF.

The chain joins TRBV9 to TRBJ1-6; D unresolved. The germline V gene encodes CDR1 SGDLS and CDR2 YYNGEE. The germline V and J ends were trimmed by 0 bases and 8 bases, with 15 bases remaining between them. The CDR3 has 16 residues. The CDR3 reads CASSVGAESRDSPLHF. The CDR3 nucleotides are TGTGCCAGCAGCGTAGGCGCCGAAAGCCGCGATTCACCCCTCCACTTT.

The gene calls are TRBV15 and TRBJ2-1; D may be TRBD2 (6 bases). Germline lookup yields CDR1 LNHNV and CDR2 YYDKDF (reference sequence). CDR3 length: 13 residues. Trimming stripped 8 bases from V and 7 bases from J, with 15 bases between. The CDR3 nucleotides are TGTGCCACCGGACTACTTTTGAGAAATGAGCAGTTCTTC. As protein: CATGLLLRNEQFF. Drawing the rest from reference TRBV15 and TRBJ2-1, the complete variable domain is DAMVIQNPRYQVTQFGKPVTLSCSQTLNHNVMYWYQQKSSQAPKLLFHYYDKDFNNEADTPDNFQSRRPNTSFCFLDIRSPGLGDTAMYLCATGLLLRNEQFFGPGTRLTVL.